A selection of T cell receptor beta chains follows, all from one sample in a study of radiotherapy plus CTLA-4 blockade in lung cancer. TCRdb's copy holds only in-frame clones and misses some; the assay was immunoSEQ multiplex PCR. The table has over 30,000 clones, nearly 80% seen once. The starting material was peripheral blood, obtained from a patient treated with radiotherapy plus ipilimumab. All receptors derive from a human donor with non-small cell lung cancer that progressed on radiotherapy plus ipilimumab. The CDR3 runs from the conserved cysteine through the conserved F or W. Fields, in order: J gene, clone size, D gene, V gene, CDR3 protein, CDR3 DNA. A D gene is named only where the DNA matches it firmly. Expanded clones are given a class, and other clones once, few, many or no size at all.

J: TRBJ1-2; size: once; D: -; V: TRBV27; CDR3: CASSLSGADGYTF; DNA: TGTGCCAGCAGTCTCTCGGGAGCTGATGGCTACACCTTC
J: TRBJ1-1; size: -; D: -; V: TRBV6-1; CDR3: CASAQGVVAFF; DNA: TGTGCCAGCGCACAGGGTGTTGTGGCTTTCTTT
J: TRBJ2-3; size: -; D: TRBD2; V: TRBV4-1; CDR3: CASSRTSGHLGDTQYF; DNA: TGCGCCAGCAGCCGGACTAGCGGCCACCTAGGAGATACGCAGTATTTT
J: TRBJ1-5; size: -; D: -; V: TRBV7-7; CDR3: CASSLALDQPQHF; DNA: TGTGCTAGCAGCTTAGCCCTCGATCAGCCCCAGCATTTT
J: TRBJ2-7; size: once; D: TRBD2; V: TRBV27; CDR3: CASRGLADTYEQYF; DNA: TGTGCCAGCAGAGGACTAGCGGACACCTACGAGCAGTACTTC
J: TRBJ1-1; size: -; D: -; V: TRBV7-8; CDR3: CASSLAQKNTEAFF; DNA: TGTGCCAGCAGCTTAGCGCAGAAGAACACTGAAGCTTTCTTT
J: TRBJ1-5; size: -; D: -; V: TRBV5-1; CDR3: CASSRTGSHGNQPQHF; DNA: TGCGCCAGCAGCCGAACAGGGTCCCATGGCAATCAGCCCCAGCATTTT
J: TRBJ2-3; size: -; D: -; V: TRBV7-6; CDR3: CASSLALTPDTQYF; DNA: TGTGCCAGCAGCTTAGCGCTAACCCCAGATACGCAGTATTTT
J: TRBJ2-7; size: once; D: -; V: TRBV4-3; CDR3: CASSQGGPQYF; DNA: TGCGCCAGCAGCCAGGGGGGACCGCAGTACTTC
J: TRBJ1-6; size: -; D: -; V: TRBV7-2; CDR3: CASTLSLRGSPLHF; DNA: TGTGCCAGCACCCTTTCACTGCGAGGTTCACCCCTCCACTTT
J: TRBJ1-1; size: -; D: -; V: TRBV25-1; CDR3: CASSERDMNTEAFF; DNA: TGTGCCAGCAGTGAACGGGACATGAACACTGAAGCTTTCTTT
J: TRBJ2-2; size: few; D: -; V: TRBV7-9; CDR3: CASSLGKHTGELFF; DNA: TGTGCCAGCAGCTTAGGCAAGCACACCGGGGAGCTGTTTTTT
J: TRBJ2-3; size: -; D: TRBD1; V: TRBV6-5; CDR3: CASRYRTGGDTQYF; DNA: TGTGCCAGCAGATACAGGACAGGAGGAGATACGCAGTATTTT
J: TRBJ1-3; size: -; D: -; V: TRBV6-1; CDR3: CASSGQDSGNTIYF; DNA: TGTGCCAGCAGTGGACAGGACTCTGGAAACACCATATATTTT
J: TRBJ2-3; size: -; D: -; V: TRBV18; CDR3: CASSPPGQLHTQYF; DNA: TGTGCCAGCTCACCACCGGGCCAGCTCCATACGCAGTATTTT
J: TRBJ2-3; size: -; D: TRBD2; V: TRBV19; CDR3: CASSRGSGLAGGTDTQYF; DNA: TGTGCCAGTAGTCGCGGCTCGGGACTAGCGGGGGGAACAGATACGCAGTATTTT
J: TRBJ2-2; size: -; D: -; V: TRBV12-5; CDR3: CASGLSAGNTGELFF; DNA: TGTGCTAGTGGTTTGTCCGCAGGGAACACCGGGGAGCTGTTTTTT
J: TRBJ2-5; size: -; D: TRBD2; V: TRBV5-1; CDR3: CASSLTGGTSWETQYF; DNA: TGCGCCAGCAGCTTGACGGGTGGGACTAGCTGGGAGACCCAGTACTTC
J: TRBJ1-2; size: -; D: -; V: TRBV18; CDR3: CASSPGAGYTF; DNA: TGTGCCAGCTCACCAGGGGCCGGCTACACCTTC
J: TRBJ1-1; size: few; D: TRBD1; V: TRBV6-5; CDR3: CASSLDRGRTEAFF; DNA: TGTGCCAGCAGCCTCGACAGGGGGAGGACTGAAGCTTTCTTT